Following are 30 T cell receptor beta chains from one sample sequenced in a study of CD8 T cells in ankylosing spondylitis. TCRdb recomputed calls from the 5' RACE reads with MiXCR, one row per CDR3 protein. Counted here are 250,000 to 300,000 distinct CDR3 sequences, roughly 20% occurring once; the ten biggest clones make up roughly 8.3%. Sequenced input: blood, either unsorted or a sorted T cell fraction (not recorded which). Receptor source: a male donor with ankylosing spondylitis or in good health (not recorded which).

This clonotype was found a few times. This chain uses TRBV20-1 with TRBJ2-3; the match to TRBD2 covers 14 bases. V was clipped by 1 base and J by 3 bases; unmatched bases: 0. Per the germline V gene, CDR1 is DFQATT and CDR2 is SNEGSKA (reference sequence). This CDR3 comprises 15 residues. CDR3 amino acids: CSARGTSGGTDTQYF. For the CDR3, the DNA is TGCAGTGCTAGAGGGACTAGCGGGGGGACAGATACGCAGTATTTT.

This clonotype was detected a few times. The chain recombines TRBV25-1 with TRBJ2-1; 9 nucleotides align to TRBD2. V was pared by 1 base and J by 7 bases, with 11 bases of the junction left unmatched. Germline V gene sequence: CDR1 MGHDK, CDR2 SYGVNS. The CDR3 runs to 17 residues. Here the CDR3 reads CASSELRLSGGHNEQFF. The CDR3 DNA reads TGTGCCAGCAGTGAATTAAGGCTTAGCGGGGGTCATAATGAGCAGTTCTTC.

The CDR3: CASSPHRDTQYF. The CDR3 DNA follows: TGTGCCAGCAGTCCGCACAGAGATACGCAGTATTTT. The chain uses TRBV6-2 or TRBV6-3 and TRBJ2-3; unclear D gene. The CDR3 covers 12 residues. Germline assignment: CDR1 MNHEY and CDR2 SVGEGT. V was pared by 5 bases and J by 5 bases, with 8 bases between.

This clonotype has more than one count but fewer than ten. The chain links TRBV3-1 to TRBJ2-7, with 7 bases matching TRBD2. CDR1 LGHDT and CDR2 YNNKEL come from the germline V gene (reference sequence). V trimming: 4 bases; J trimming: 6 bases; junction bases outside the gene matches: 6. The CDR3 is 13 residues long. The CDR3 DNA follows: TGTGCCAGCAGCCCCGGATGGGGGGGCGAGCAGTACGTC. It specifies CASSPGWGGEQYV.

This clonotype was recorded at least ten times. J is TRBJ2-3 and V is TRBV4-1, with unresolved D. The CDR3 contains 15 residues. Trimming removed 0 bases at V and 6 bases at J, with 13 bases between. CDR1 is MGHRA, CDR2 YSYEKL, per germline. CDR3 sequence: CASSQEWQAIDTQYF. The CDR3 DNA sequence: TGCGCCAGCAGCCAAGAGTGGCAGGCAATTGATACGCAGTATTTT.

The chain couples TRBV6-4 to TRBJ2-3; 9 bases are shared with TRBD2. Germline loops: CDR1 MRHNA, CDR2 SNTAGT. Trimming at V came to 6 bases and at J to 0 bases, leaving 4 bases not matched to a gene. CDR3 length: 15 residues. The CDR3 reads CASRRGGQSTDTQYF. CDR3 nucleotide sequence: TGTGCCAGCAGGCGGGGGGGCCAAAGCACAGATACGCAGTATTTT.

In this sample, this clonotype turned up many times. J is TRBJ2-5 and V is TRBV20-1; D gene unclear. Germline loops: CDR1 DFQATT, CDR2 SNEGSKA (reference sequence). V was shortened by 7 bases and J by 5 bases, with 11 bases between the two germline ends. The CDR3 is 11 residues long. This chain's CDR3 is CSGYLRETQYF. Here the CDR3 DNA reads TGCAGTGGCTACCTACGGGAGACCCAGTACTTC.

This chain connects TRBV18 to TRBJ1-3; 10 nucleotides match TRBD1. Germline trimming cut 3 bases from V and 2 bases from J; bases unmatched to any gene: 4. There are 16 residues in the CDR3. CDR1 and CDR2 from the germline V gene are KGHSH and LQKENI. CDR3 DNA sequence: TGTGCCAGCTCACCGCAAGGACAGGGGGCTGGAAACACCATATATTTT. This translates into CASSPQGQGAGNTIYF.

This clonotype has just a few counts. This sequence joins TRBV12-3 or TRBV12-4 and TRBJ1-1, with D maybe TRBD1 (6 bases). Trimming took 7 bases from V and 0 from J, leaving 15 bases between them. CDR3 size: 15 residues. In DNA, the CDR3 is TGTGCCAGCACTCTTAATGGGGGGCTGAACACTGAAGCTTTCTTT. Translated, it gives CASTLNGGLNTEAFF.

This clonotype was seen a handful of times. V gene TRBV3-1 combines with J gene TRBJ1-5; a possible D gene is TRBD1 (6 bases). Germline V gene sequence: CDR1 LGHDT, CDR2 YNNKEL (reference sequence). V lost 6 bases and J 4 bases, leaving 16 bases between the germline ends. CDR3 length: 15 amino acids. CDR3 protein: CASSPRGAGNQPQHF. The CDR3, as DNA: TGTGCCAGCAGTCCAAGGGGGGCAGGGAATCAGCCCCAGCATTTT.

This clonotype was recorded a few times. The rearrangement uses TRBV28 and TRBJ1-3; D is unclear. This CDR3 region has 11 residues. The germline CDR1 and CDR2 sequences are MDHEN and SYDVKM. The CDR3 DNA reads TGTACCACTTCCTCTGGAAACACCATATATTTT. Its protein is CTTSSGNTIYF.

The rearrangement uses TRBV20-1 and TRBJ1-1; D is uncertain. The germline V gene has CDR1 DFQATT and CDR2 SNEGSKA (reference sequence). Deletions cut 1 base from V and 7 bases from J, with 13 bases between. This CDR3 is 13 amino acids long. As DNA, the CDR3 is TGCAGTGCTAGAGTAGGAGCCGGCGGTGAAGCTTTCTTT. Its translation: CSARVGAGGEAFF.

V gene TRBV5-1 combines with J gene TRBJ2-2; tentatively, D is TRBD1 or TRBD2 (6 bases each). V was shortened by 7 bases and J by 0 bases, with 10 bases between the two germline ends. CDR1 is SGHRS and CDR2 is YFSETQ in the germline V gene. This CDR3 has 14 residues. The CDR3 loop reads CASRGQSNTGELFF. CDR3 bases: TGCGCCAGCCGGGGGCAGTCGAACACCGGGGAGCTGTTTTTT.

This clonotype was observed a few times. J is TRBJ2-3 and V is TRBV10-1; maybe TRBD1 (6 bases). Trimming shortened V by 2 bases and J by 5 bases, and 14 bases separated the two germline ends. The CDR3 has 15 residues. Germline lookup yields CDR1 WNHNN and CDR2 SYGVQD (reference sequence). The CDR3 DNA follows: TGCGCCAGCAGTGAGCCTATACAGGGTAAAGATACGCAGTATTTT. Residues: CASSEPIQGKDTQYF.

This clonotype was seen only a few times. The chain uses TRBV12-3 or TRBV12-4 and TRBJ1-2; 8 nucleotides match TRBD1. Trimming removed 6 bases from V and 3 bases from J; junction bases left unmatched: 6. The CDR3 consists of 14 residues. CDR3 sequence reads: CASSQRTGYYGYTF. The CDR3 DNA follows: TGTGCCAGCAGCCAAAGGACAGGGTACTATGGCTACACCTTC.

As for this clonotype: One junction end disagrees with the germline gene, perhaps due to a read error. The chain combines TRBV7-7 with TRBJ2-2; no clear D gene. Germline V gene data show CDR1 as SSHAT and CDR2 as FNYEAQ (reference sequence). The CDR3 consists of 16 residues. The CDR3 region is CASSLGKGTNTGELFF. The CDR3 coding sequence is TGTGCTAGCAGCTTAGGCAAGGGAACGAACACCGGGGAGCTGTTTTTT.

This clonotype was seen a handful of times. This chain joins TRBV28 and TRBJ2-1; D is ambiguous. Germline loops: CDR1 MDHEN, CDR2 SYDVKM. This CDR3 has 16 amino acids. Between the trimmed V and J ends, which lost 8 bases and 6 bases, there was a span of 23 bases. In DNA form, the CDR3 reads TGTGCCAGCCCACCTCCTGGAGACATCCCGGTCAATGAGCAGTTCTTC. It specifies CASPPPGDIPVNEQFF.

The V gene is TRBV10-2, the J gene TRBJ2-7; 9 bases align to TRBD2. V lost 2 bases, J lost 6 bases, and 2 bases stayed unmatched. This CDR3 has 13 amino acids. In germline, CDR1 is WSHSY, CDR2 SAAADI. DNA of the CDR3: TGCGCCAGCAGTGAGGGGCGGGAGGGCGAGCAGTACGTC. Translated: CASSEGREGEQYV.

This chain joins TRBV19 and TRBJ2-1; 9 nucleotides align to TRBD1. Trimming took 2 bases from V and 5 from J; bases not matched to a gene: 4. CDR3 length: 15 residues. Germline assignment: CDR1 LNHDA and CDR2 SQIVND (reference sequence). CDR3 in amino acids: CASSIQGQGNNEQFF. The DNA of the CDR3 is TGTGCCAGTAGTATACAGGGACAGGGTAACAATGAGCAGTTCTTC.

V and J are TRBV7-3 and TRBJ2-3; 10 bases match TRBD1. This CDR3 comprises 15 residues. Unmatched junction bases numbered 3, after V lost 3 bases and J lost 3 bases. CDR1 is SGHTA and CDR2 is FQGTGA in the germline V gene. The DNA of the CDR3 is TGTGCCAGCAGCTTGACAGGGGGCAGGACAGATACGCAGTATTTT. Protein sequence: CASSLTGGRTDTQYF. The full variable domain, in which reference TRBV7-3 and TRBJ2-3 provide the parts outside the CDR3, is GAGVSQTPSNKVTEKGKYVELRCDPISGHTALYWYRQSLGQGPEFLIYFQGTGAADDSGLPNDRFFAVRPEGSVSTLKIQRTERGDSAVYLCASSLTGGRTDTQYFGPGTRLTVL.

This clonotype was detected a few times. The chain links TRBV29-1 to TRBJ2-3; no definite D call. This CDR3 is built from 13 residues. Germline lookup yields CDR1 SQVTM and CDR2 ANQGSEA. The V end was cut by 1 base, the J end by 6 bases, with 11 bases between. CDR3 coding DNA: TGCAGCGTTGAAGGCCAGGCCTTGGATACGCAGTATTTT. It translates to CSVEGQALDTQYF.

V is TRBV6-1 and J is TRBJ1-1; possibly TRBD1 for D (6 bases). Trimming cost V 10 bases and J 1 base, with 10 bases left between them. Germline V gene lookup returns CDR1 MNHNS and CDR2 SASEGT. The CDR3 is made up of 12 amino acids. The DNA of the CDR3 is TGTGCCACCGGACAGTCGAACACTGAAGCTTTCTTT. Its translation: CATGQSNTEAFF.

This rearrangement joins TRBV29-1 to TRBJ1-2; unclear D gene. From germline, CDR1 is SQVTM and CDR2 ANQGSEA. The V end lost 4 bases, the J end lost 2 bases, and 14 bases lay between the germline ends. CDR3 length equals 14 residues. Here the CDR3 DNA reads TGCAGCGTTGGTGGTGGTGAGTCGAACTATGGCTACACCTTC. This gives the protein CSVGGGESNYGYTF.

The V gene is TRBV29-1, the J gene TRBJ2-7; 10 bases agree with TRBD2. After removal of 2 bases from V and 6 bases from J, the junction contained 4 bases not matched to a gene. Germline-derived CDR1 and CDR2 are SQVTM and ANQGSEA. CDR3 length: 13 amino acids. This CDR3 is CSVEPLAGGEQYV. CDR3 nucleotide sequence: TGCAGCGTTGAACCATTAGCGGGAGGCGAGCAGTACGTC.

The sample holds a few counts of this clonotype. The chain recombines TRBV4-2 with TRBJ2-1; D ambiguous. The CDR3 spans 14 residues. Trimming took 0 bases from V and 3 from J, leaving 6 bases between them. Germline V gene lookup returns CDR1 LGHNA and CDR2 YNFKEQ. CDR3 in amino acids: CASSQESSYNEQFF. CDR3 nucleotides: TGTGCCAGCAGCCAAGAAAGTAGCTACAATGAGCAGTTCTTC.

The chain is built from TRBV11-2 and TRBJ2-7; either TRBD1 or TRBD2 may fit D (5 bases each). There are 15 residues in the CDR3. Trimming left V 5 bases short and J 2 bases short, with 16 bases between. The germline V gene has CDR1 SGHAT and CDR2 FQNNGV. The CDR3 DNA reads as TGTGCCAGCAGCCAAGGCATTAGGGGACCCTACGAGCAGTACGTC. This sequence encodes CASSQGIRGPYEQYV.

This clonotype was seen only a few times. The V call is TRBV12-3 or TRBV12-4, the J call TRBJ2-3; possibly TRBD1 or TRBD2 for D (5 bases each). Trimming took 7 bases from V and 10 from J, leaving 15 bases between them. The CDR3 has 12 residues. The CDR3 here is CASNLRGTAQYF. CDR3 DNA sequence: TGTGCCAGCAATCTGAGGGGTACAGCGCAGTATTTT.

In regard to this clonotype: A junction end diverges from the germline sequence, so it may reflect a read error. The chain uses TRBV5-1 and TRBJ2-3, with TRBD2 identical over 10 bases. The CDR3 sequence is 17 residues long. Per germline, CDR1 SGHRS and CDR2 YFSETQ. The CDR3 nucleotides are TGCGTCAGCAGCCCAAGGACTAGCGGCACTAGCACAGATACGCAGTATTTT. This gives the protein CVSSPRTSGTSTDTQYF.

This clonotype was seen a few times. The V call is TRBV20-1, the J call TRBJ2-3; D is ambiguous. V lost 3 bases to trimming and J lost 2 bases, with 12 bases between them. The CDR3 extends over 14 amino acids. Germline assignment: CDR1 DFQATT and CDR2 SNEGSKA (reference sequence). CDR3 DNA sequence: TGCAGTGCTAGCCGCCAGGCGATCACAGATACGCAGTATTTT. Amino acid sequence: CSASRQAITDTQYF.

This clonotype was picked up a small number of times. This chain joins TRBV28 and TRBJ1-2; 7 bases align to TRBD1. Germline V lookup: CDR1 MDHEN, CDR2 SYDVKM. Losses at the gene ends were 3 bases for V and 8 bases for J; bases not matched to a gene: 9. The CDR3 sequence is 14 residues long. The CDR3 is CASSFGGGLWGYTF. The CDR3 DNA reads as TGTGCCAGCAGTTTTGGAGGGGGCCTTTGGGGCTACACCTTC.